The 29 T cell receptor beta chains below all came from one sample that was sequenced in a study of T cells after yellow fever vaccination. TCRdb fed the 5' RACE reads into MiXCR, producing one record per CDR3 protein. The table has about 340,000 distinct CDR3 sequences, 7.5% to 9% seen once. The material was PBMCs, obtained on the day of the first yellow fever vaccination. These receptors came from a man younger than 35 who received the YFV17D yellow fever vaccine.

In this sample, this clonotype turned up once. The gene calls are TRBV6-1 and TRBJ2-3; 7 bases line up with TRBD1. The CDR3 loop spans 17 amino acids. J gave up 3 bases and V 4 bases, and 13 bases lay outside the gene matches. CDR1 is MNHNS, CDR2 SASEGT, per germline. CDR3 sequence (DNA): TGTGCCAGCAGTGTACGAGGGGACAGCGGTTTTACAGATACGCAGTATTTT. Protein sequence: CASSVRGDSGFTDTQYF.

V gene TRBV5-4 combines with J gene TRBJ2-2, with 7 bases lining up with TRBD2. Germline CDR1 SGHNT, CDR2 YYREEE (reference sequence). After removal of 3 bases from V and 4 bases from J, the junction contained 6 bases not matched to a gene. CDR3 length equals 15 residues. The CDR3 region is CASSWAGVGTGELFF. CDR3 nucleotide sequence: TGTGCCAGCAGCTGGGCGGGGGTCGGCACCGGGGAGCTGTTTTTT.

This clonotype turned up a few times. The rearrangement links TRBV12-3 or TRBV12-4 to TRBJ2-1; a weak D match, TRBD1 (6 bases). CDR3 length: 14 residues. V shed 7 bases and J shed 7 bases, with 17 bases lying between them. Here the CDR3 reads CASTPGQTWNEQFF. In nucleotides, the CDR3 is TGTGCCAGCACCCCAGGACAGACCTGGAATGAGCAGTTCTTC.

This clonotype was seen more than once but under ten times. DNA for the CDR3: TGTGCCAGCAGGAACGCAGGGGGTTGGGAGACCCAGTACTTC. It yields the protein CASRNAGGWETQYF. The chain recombines TRBV12-3 or TRBV12-4 with TRBJ2-5, with 7 nucleotides matching TRBD1. The CDR3 is made up of 14 amino acids. The trim removed 6 bases at V and 5 bases at J, leaving 9 bases unmatched.

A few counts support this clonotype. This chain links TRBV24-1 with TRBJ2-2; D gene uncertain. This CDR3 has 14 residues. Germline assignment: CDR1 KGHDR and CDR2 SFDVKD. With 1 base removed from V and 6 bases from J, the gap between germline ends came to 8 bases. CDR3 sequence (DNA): TGTGCCACCAGTGATTTAACGGACCCCGGGGAGCTGTTTTTT. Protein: CATSDLTDPGELFF.

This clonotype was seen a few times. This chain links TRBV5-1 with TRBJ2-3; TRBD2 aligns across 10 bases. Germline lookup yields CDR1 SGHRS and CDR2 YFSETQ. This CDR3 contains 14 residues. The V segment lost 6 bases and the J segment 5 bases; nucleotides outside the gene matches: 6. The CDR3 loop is CASTPLAGEDTQYF. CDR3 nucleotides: TGCGCCAGCACGCCTCTAGCGGGGGAAGATACGCAGTATTTT.

The CDR3 loop reads CASSLLRAGDTQYF. As DNA, the CDR3 is TGCGCCAGCAGCCTCCTACGGGCCGGAGATACGCAGTATTTT. V and J are TRBV5-1 and TRBJ2-3, with unresolved D. The CDR3 covers 14 residues. Per germline, CDR1 SGHRS and CDR2 YFSETQ. Between the trimmed V and J ends, which lost 4 bases and 5 bases, there was a span of 14 bases. The full variable domain, its missing parts supplied by reference TRBV5-1 and TRBJ2-3, is KAGVTQTPRYLIKTRGQQVTLSCSPISGHRSVSWYQQTPGQGLQFLFEYFSETQRNKGNFPGRFSGRQFSNSRSEMNVSTLELGDSALYLCASSLLRAGDTQYFGPGTRLTVL.

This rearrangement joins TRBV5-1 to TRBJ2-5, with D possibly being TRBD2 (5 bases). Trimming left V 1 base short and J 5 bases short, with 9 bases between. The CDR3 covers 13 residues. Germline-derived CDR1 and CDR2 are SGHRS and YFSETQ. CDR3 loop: CASSLPSRETQYF. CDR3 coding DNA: TGCGCCAGCAGCTTGCCTAGCCGGGAGACCCAGTACTTC. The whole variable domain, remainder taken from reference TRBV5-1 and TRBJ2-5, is KAGVTQTPRYLIKTRGQQVTLSCSPISGHRSVSWYQQTPGQGLQFLFEYFSETQRNKGNFPGRFSGRQFSNSRSEMNVSTLELGDSALYLCASSLPSRETQYFGPGTRLLVL.

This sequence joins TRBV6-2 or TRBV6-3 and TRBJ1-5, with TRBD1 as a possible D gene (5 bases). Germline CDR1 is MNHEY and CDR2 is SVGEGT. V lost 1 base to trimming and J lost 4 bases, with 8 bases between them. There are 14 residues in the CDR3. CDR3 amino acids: CASSYLTGNQPQHF. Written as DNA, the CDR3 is TGTGCCAGCAGTTACTTAACAGGAAATCAGCCCCAGCATTTT.

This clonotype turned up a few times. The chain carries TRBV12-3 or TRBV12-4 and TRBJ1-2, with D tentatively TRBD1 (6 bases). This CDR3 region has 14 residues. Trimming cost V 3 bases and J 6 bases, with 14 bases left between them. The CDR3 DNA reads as TGTGCCAGCAGTTTTTCAGGGGCGCATAATGGCTACACCTTC. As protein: CASSFSGAHNGYTF.

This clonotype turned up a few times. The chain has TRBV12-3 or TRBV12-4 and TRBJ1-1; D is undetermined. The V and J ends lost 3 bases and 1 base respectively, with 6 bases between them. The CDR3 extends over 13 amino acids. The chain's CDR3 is CASSLLRNTEAFF. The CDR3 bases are TGTGCCAGCAGTTTGTTGAGGAACACTGAAGCTTTCTTT.

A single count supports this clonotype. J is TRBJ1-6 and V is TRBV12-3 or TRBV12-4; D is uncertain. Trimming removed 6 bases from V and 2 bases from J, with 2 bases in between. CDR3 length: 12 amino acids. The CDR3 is CASRTYNSPLHF. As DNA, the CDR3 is TGTGCCAGCAGGACCTATAATTCACCCCTCCACTTT.

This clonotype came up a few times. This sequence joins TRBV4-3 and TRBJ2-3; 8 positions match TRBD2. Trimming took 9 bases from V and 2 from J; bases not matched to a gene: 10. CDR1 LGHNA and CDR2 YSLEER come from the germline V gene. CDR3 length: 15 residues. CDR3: CASQREAGDTDTQYF. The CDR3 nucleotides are TGCGCCAGTCAGAGGGAAGCGGGGGACACAGATACGCAGTATTTT.

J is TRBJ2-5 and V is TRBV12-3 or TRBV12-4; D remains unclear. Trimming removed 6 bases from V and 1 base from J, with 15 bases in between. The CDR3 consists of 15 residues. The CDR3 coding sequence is TGTGCCAGCAGACAAACACTGGCCGGCCAAGAGACCCAGTACTTC. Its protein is CASRQTLAGQETQYF.

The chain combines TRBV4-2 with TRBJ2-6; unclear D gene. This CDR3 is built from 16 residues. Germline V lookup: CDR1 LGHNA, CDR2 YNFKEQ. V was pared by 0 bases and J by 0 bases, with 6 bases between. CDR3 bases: TGTGCCAGCAGCCAAGATCCACACTCTGGGGCCAACGTCCTGACTTTC. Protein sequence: CASSQDPHSGANVLTF.

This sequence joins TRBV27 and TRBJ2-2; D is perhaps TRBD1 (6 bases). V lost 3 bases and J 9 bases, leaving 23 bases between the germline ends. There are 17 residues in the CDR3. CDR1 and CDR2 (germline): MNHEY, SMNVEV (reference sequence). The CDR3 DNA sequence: TGTGCCAGCAGTTTGTTCCCGGGACAAAGGAATTCATGGGAGCTGTTTTTT. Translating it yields CASSLFPGQRNSWELFF.

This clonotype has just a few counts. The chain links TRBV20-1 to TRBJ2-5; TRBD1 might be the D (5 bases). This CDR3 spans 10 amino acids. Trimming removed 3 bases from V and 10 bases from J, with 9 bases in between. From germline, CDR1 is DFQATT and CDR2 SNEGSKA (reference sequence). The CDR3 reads CSASTGGQYF. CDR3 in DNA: TGCAGTGCTAGCACAGGTGGCCAGTACTTC.

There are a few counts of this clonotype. The CDR3 DNA follows: TGTGCCAGCAGCTTAGCATGGGGCGAGAACACTGAAGCTTTCTTT. Protein: CASSLAWGENTEAFF. The chain combines TRBV7-6 with TRBJ1-1; D may be TRBD1 (5 bases). The germline V gene has CDR1 SGHVS and CDR2 FNYEAQ. The V gene lost 0 bases and the J gene lost 1 base, with 9 bases spanning the gap. The CDR3 extends over 15 amino acids.

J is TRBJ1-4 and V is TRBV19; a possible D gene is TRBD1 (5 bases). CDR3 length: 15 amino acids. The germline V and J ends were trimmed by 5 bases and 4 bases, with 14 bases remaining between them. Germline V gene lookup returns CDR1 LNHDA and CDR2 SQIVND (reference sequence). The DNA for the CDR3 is TGTGCCAGTAGTCCTCTGACAGAAAGTAATGAAAAACTGTTTTTT. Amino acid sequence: CASSPLTESNEKLFF.

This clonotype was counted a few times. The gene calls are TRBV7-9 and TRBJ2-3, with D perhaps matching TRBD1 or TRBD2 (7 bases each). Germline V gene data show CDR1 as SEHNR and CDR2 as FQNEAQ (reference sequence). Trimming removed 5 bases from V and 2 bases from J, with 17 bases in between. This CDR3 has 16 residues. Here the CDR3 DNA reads TGTGCCAGCAGCCCCCAGGGGGGGCTTGACACAGATACGCAGTATTTT. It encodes CASSPQGGLDTDTQYF.

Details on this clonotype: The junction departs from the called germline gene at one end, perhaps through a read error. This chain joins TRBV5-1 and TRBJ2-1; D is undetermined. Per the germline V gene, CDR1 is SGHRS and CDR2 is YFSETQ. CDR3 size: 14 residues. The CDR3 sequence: CASNLMSSYNEQFF. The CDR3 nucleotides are TGCGCCAGCAACTTGATGTCCTCCTACAATGAGCAGTTCTTC.

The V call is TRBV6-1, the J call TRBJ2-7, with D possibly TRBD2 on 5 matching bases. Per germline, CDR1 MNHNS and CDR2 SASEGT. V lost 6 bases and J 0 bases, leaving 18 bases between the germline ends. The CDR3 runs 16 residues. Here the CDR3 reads CASSSRRTLSSYEQYV. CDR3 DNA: TGTGCCAGCAGCAGCAGACGGACTCTGAGCTCCTACGAGCAGTACGTC.

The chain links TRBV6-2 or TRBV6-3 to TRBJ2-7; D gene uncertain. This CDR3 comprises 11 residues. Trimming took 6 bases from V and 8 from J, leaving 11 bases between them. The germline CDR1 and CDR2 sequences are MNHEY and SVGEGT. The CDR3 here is CASSSDTKQYF. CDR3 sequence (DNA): TGTGCCAGCAGCTCGGATACAAAGCAGTACTTC.

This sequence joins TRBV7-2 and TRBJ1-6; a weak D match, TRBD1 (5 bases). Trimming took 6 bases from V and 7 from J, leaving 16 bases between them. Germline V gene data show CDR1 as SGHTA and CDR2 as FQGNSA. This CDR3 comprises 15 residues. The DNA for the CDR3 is TGTGCCAGCAGGATTCCTCAGGGTGTCAATTCACCCCTCCACTTT. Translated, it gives CASRIPQGVNSPLHF.

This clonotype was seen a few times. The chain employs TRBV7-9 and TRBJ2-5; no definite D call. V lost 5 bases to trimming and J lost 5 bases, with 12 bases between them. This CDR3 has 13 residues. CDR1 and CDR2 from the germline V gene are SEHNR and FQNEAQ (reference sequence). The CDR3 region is CASSPDIEETQYF. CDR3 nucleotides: TGTGCCAGCAGCCCGGATATAGAGGAGACCCAGTACTTC.

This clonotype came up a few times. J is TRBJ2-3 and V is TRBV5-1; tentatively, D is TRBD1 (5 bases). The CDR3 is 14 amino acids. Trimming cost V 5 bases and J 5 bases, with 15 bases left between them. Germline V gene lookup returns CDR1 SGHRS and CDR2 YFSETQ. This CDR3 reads CASRARQSQDTQYF. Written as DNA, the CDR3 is TGCGCCAGCAGGGCCAGACAGTCACAAGATACGCAGTATTTT.

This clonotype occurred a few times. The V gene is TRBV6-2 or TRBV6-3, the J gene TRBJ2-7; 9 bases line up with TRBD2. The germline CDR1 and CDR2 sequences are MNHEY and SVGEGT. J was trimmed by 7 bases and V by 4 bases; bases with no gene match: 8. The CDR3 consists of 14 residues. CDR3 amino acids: CASSSLAGEEEQYF. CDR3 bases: TGTGCCAGCAGTTCCTTAGCGGGGGAGGAGGAGCAGTACTTC.

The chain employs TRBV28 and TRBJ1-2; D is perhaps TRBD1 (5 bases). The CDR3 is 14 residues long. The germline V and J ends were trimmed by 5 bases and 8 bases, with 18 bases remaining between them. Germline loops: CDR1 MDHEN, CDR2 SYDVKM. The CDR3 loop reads CASSPRGGSVGYTF. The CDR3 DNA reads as TGTGCCAGCAGTCCCCGTGGGGGTTCGGTCGGCTACACCTTC.

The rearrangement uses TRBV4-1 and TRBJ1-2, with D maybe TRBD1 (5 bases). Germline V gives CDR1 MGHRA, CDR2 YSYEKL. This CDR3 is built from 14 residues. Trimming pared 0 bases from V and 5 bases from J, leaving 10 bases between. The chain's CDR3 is CASSQDTGAYGYTF. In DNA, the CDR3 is TGCGCCAGCAGCCAAGATACTGGGGCTTATGGCTACACCTTC.